Listed below are T cell receptor beta chains from one sample, sequenced in a study of T cell repertoires in cytomegalovirus infection. TCRdb re-derived calls from the reads in MiXCR, one entry per CDR3 protein. This table holds more than 650,000 distinct CDR3 sequences, about a third found once. Specimen: PBMCs. These receptors were obtained from a human donor in good health (CMV status not recorded). Some clones in this sample may be carry-over from other donors' samples. Each CDR3 is given with its conserved first and last residue. A D gene is named only where the DNA matches it firmly. Some rows mark clone size as missing; the rest say once, few, many or name a class of expanded clone.

V: TRBV7-8; D: -; size: many; J: TRBJ2-1; CDR3: CASSLAAGTHNEQFF; DNA: TGTGCCAGCAGCTTAGCGGCAGGGACCCACAATGAGCAGTTCTTC
V: TRBV28; D: -; size: -; J: TRBJ1-4; CDR3: CASSIPRVEKLFF; DNA: TGTGCCAGCAGTATACCTAGGGTGGAAAAACTGTTTTTT
V: TRBV19; D: -; size: -; J: TRBJ2-7; CDR3: CASSSGGRYEQYF; DNA: TGTGCCAGTAGTTCAGGCGGGCGGTACGAGCAGTACTTC
V: TRBV28; D: -; size: -; J: TRBJ1-2; CDR3: CASSRGFRGYTF; DNA: TGTGCCAGCAGTCGGGGTTTTCGTGGCTACACCTTC
V: TRBV20-1; D: TRBD1; size: -; J: TRBJ1-2; CDR3: CSSRDPGTGNGYTF; DNA: TGCAGTTCTAGAGATCCCGGGACAGGGAATGGCTACACCTTC
V: TRBV7-3; D: -; size: many; J: TRBJ2-1; CDR3: CASSLNPGSDSSYNEQFF; DNA: TGTGCCAGCAGCTTAAATCCTGGGTCCGATAGCTCCTACAATGAGCAGTTCTTC
V: TRBV19; D: -; size: -; J: TRBJ2-2; CDR3: CASSIGGDGELFF; DNA: TGTGCCAGTAGTATAGGGGGGGACGGGGAGCTGTTTTTT
V: TRBV7-8; D: TRBD1; size: many; J: TRBJ2-7; CDR3: CASSGPLRDRGYEQYF; DNA: TGTGCCAGCAGCGGGCCCTTACGGGACAGGGGTTACGAGCAGTACTTC
V: TRBV15; D: -; size: once; J: TRBJ1-5; CDR3: CATSRDPKDRYFNQPQHF; DNA: TGTGCCACCAGCAGAGACCCGAAGGACCGCTACTTCAATCAGCCCCAGCATTTT
V: TRBV13; D: -; size: -; J: TRBJ1-6; CDR3: CASSLGAGSGRRSPLHF; DNA: TGTGCCAGCAGCTTAGGCGCCGGGAGCGGCAGGAGGTCACCCCTCCACTTT
V: TRBV12-3/TRBV12-4; D: -; size: -; J: TRBJ2-2; CDR3: CASTLAGRTGELFF; DNA: TGTGCCAGCACCCTAGCTGGGAGAACCGGGGAGCTGTTTTTT
V: TRBV7-8; D: -; size: few; J: TRBJ1-1; CDR3: CASSTAVTEAFF; DNA: TGTGCCAGCAGCACAGCGGTCACTGAAGCTTTCTTT
V: TRBV7-2; D: TRBD1; size: many; J: TRBJ2-5; CDR3: CASSPGDRKETQYF; DNA: TGTGCCAGCAGCCCCGGGGACAGAAAAGAGACCCAGTACTTC
V: TRBV7-4; D: -; size: few; J: TRBJ2-7; CDR3: CASSRSGQHYEQYF; DNA: TGTGCCAGCAGCCGCTCGGGACAACACTACGAGCAGTACTTC
V: TRBV11-2; D: -; size: -; J: TRBJ2-1; CDR3: CASSLDLTYEQFF; DNA: TGTGCCAGCAGCTTAGATCTGACGTATGAGCAGTTCTTC
V: TRBV3-1; D: -; size: -; J: TRBJ1-4; CDR3: CASSFGRTTNEKLFF; DNA: TGTGCCAGCAGTTTTGGTCGCACAACTAATGAAAAACTGTTTTTT
V: TRBV25-1; D: -; size: -; J: TRBJ2-7; CDR3: CASSHPGPRFEQYF; DNA: TGTGCCAGCAGTCACCCGGGACCCAGGTTTGAGCAGTACTTC
V: TRBV28; D: TRBD1; size: -; J: TRBJ1-1; CDR3: CASGAGGSEAFF; DNA: TGTGCCAGCGGAGCAGGGGGCTCTGAAGCTTTCTTT
V: TRBV4-2; D: TRBD2; size: -; J: TRBJ2-1; CDR3: CASSGTSGRANEQFF; DNA: TGTGCCAGCAGCGGGACTAGCGGGAGAGCTAATGAGCAGTTCTTC
V: TRBV27; D: -; size: -; J: TRBJ1-5; CDR3: CASSLSRTVSNQPQHF; DNA: TGTGCCAGCAGTTTATCGCGGACAGTTAGCAATCAGCCCCAGCATTTT
V: TRBV5-8; D: -; size: -; J: TRBJ2-3; CDR3: CASSSPGRHSTDTQYF; DNA: TGTGCCAGCAGCTCCCCGGGACGACATAGCACAGATACGCAGTATTTT
V: TRBV2; D: -; size: few; J: TRBJ1-6; CDR3: CASQRSYNSPLHF; DNA: TGTGCCAGTCAGCGGTCCTATAATTCACCCCTCCACTTT
V: TRBV7-2; D: -; size: -; J: TRBJ2-7; CDR3: CASSLDSFRYEQYF; DNA: TGTGCCAGCAGCTTAGACAGTTTTCGCTACGAGCAGTACTTC
V: TRBV28; D: TRBD2; size: -; J: TRBJ2-5; CDR3: CASSLPAGRGVQETQYF; DNA: TGTGCCAGCAGTTTACCCGCCGGGCGGGGGGTTCAAGAGACCCAGTACTTC
V: TRBV29-1; D: TRBD2; size: few; J: TRBJ2-3; CDR3: CSVVAGGNTDTQYF; DNA: TGCAGCGTTGTAGCGGGAGGTAACACAGATACGCAGTATTTT
V: TRBV19; D: -; size: few; J: TRBJ2-3; CDR3: CASRGLSGTDTQYF; DNA: TGTGCCAGTAGGGGCCTATCTGGCACAGATACGCAGTATTTT
V: TRBV28; D: -; size: few; J: TRBJ1-2; CDR3: CASSLADRLNYGYTF; DNA: TGTGCCAGCAGTTTAGCCGACAGGCTAAACTATGGCTACACCTTC
V: TRBV7-9; D: TRBD1; size: many; J: TRBJ2-7; CDR3: CASSLNRGRYGEQYF; DNA: TGTGCCAGCAGCCTCAACAGGGGGCGGTACGGCGAGCAGTACTTC
V: TRBV27; D: -; size: few; J: TRBJ1-2; CDR3: CASSYGDTNGYTF; DNA: TGTGCCAGCAGTTACGGGGACACCAATGGCTACACCTTC
V: TRBV20-1; D: -; size: -; J: TRBJ1-5; CDR3: CSAKGLNSNQPQHF; DNA: TGCAGTGCTAAAGGCTTAAATAGCAATCAGCCCCAGCATTTT
V: TRBV5-6; D: TRBD1; size: few; J: TRBJ1-4; CDR3: CASSLGPQGAGEKLFF; DNA: TGTGCCAGCAGCTTGGGCCCCCAGGGGGCGGGGGAAAAACTGTTTTTT
V: TRBV12-3/TRBV12-4; D: -; size: -; J: TRBJ1-5; CDR3: CASSFLGVGLNQPQHF; DNA: TGTGCCAGCAGTTTTTTGGGGGTAGGACTAAATCAGCCCCAGCATTTT
V: TRBV28; D: -; size: -; J: TRBJ2-1; CDR3: CASSPARYNEHFF; DNA: TGTGCCAGCAGTCCCGCTCGCTACAATGAGCATTTCTTC
V: TRBV20-1; D: -; size: -; J: TRBJ2-2; CDR3: CSARGGTLNTGELFF; DNA: TGCAGTGCTAGGGGCGGCACGCTGAACACCGGGGAGCTGTTTTTT
V: TRBV7-8; D: TRBD2; size: few; J: TRBJ2-7; CDR3: CASSPGTSGYYEQYF; DNA: TGTGCCAGCAGCCCGGGGACTAGCGGATACTACGAGCAGTACTTC
V: TRBV10-3; D: TRBD1; size: few; J: TRBJ2-7; CDR3: CAISDRDGTGGYEQYF; DNA: TGTGCCATCAGTGACCGCGACGGGACAGGGGGCTACGAGCAGTACTTC
V: TRBV27; D: TRBD1; size: -; J: TRBJ1-1; CDR3: CASSLRQGDPRGTEAFF; DNA: TGTGCCAGCAGTTTGAGGCAGGGGGACCCCCGAGGCACTGAAGCTTTCTTT
V: TRBV10-3; D: TRBD1; size: -; J: TRBJ2-7; CDR3: CAISSGTGGYEQYF; DNA: TGTGCCATCAGTTCCGGGACAGGGGGCTACGAGCAGTACTTC
V: TRBV7-2; D: TRBD1; size: few; J: TRBJ2-7; CDR3: CASSLQGATGSYEQYF; DNA: TGTGCCAGCAGCTTACAGGGGGCTACGGGCTCCTACGAGCAGTACTTC
V: TRBV11-3; D: TRBD2; size: few; J: TRBJ2-1; CDR3: CASSLDFSSGRAGDNEQFF; DNA: TGTGCCAGCAGCTTAGATTTCTCTAGCGGGAGGGCAGGAGACAATGAGCAGTTCTTC
V: TRBV10-2; D: -; size: few; J: TRBJ1-1; CDR3: CASSPSKERTEAFF; DNA: TGCGCCAGCAGTCCTTCGAAGGAAAGGACTGAAGCTTTCTTT
V: TRBV5-6; D: -; size: many; J: TRBJ2-1; CDR3: CASSPGTNSYNEQFF; DNA: TGTGCCAGCAGCCCCGGGACAAACTCCTACAATGAGCAGTTCTTC
V: TRBV6-1; D: -; size: few; J: TRBJ2-7; CDR3: CASSWDGDEQYF; DNA: TGTGCCAGCAGTTGGGACGGAGACGAGCAGTACTTC
V: TRBV12-3/TRBV12-4; D: -; size: -; J: TRBJ2-5; CDR3: CASSLLGGIETQYF; DNA: TGTGCCAGCAGTTTATTAGGTGGTATCGAGACCCAGTACTTC
V: TRBV6-8; D: -; size: -; J: TRBJ1-2; CDR3: CASSPDGNYGYTF; DNA: TGTGCCAGTAGTCCGGACGGGAACTATGGCTACACCTTC
V: TRBV27; D: -; size: -; J: TRBJ2-3; CDR3: CASSFGGGGDTQYF; DNA: TGTGCCAGCAGTTTCGGGGGTGGCGGGGATACGCAGTATTTT
V: TRBV6-1; D: TRBD1; size: -; J: TRBJ1-4; CDR3: CASNEQGPKVELFF; DNA: TGTGCCAGCAACGAACAGGGGCCTAAGGTTGAGCTGTTTTTT
V: TRBV7-2; D: -; size: many; J: TRBJ2-7; CDR3: CASRRAGDLYEQYF; DNA: TGTGCCAGCAGGAGGGCAGGGGACCTATACGAGCAGTACTTC
V: TRBV28; D: TRBD2; size: -; J: TRBJ2-7; CDR3: CATTRGLGALEQYF; DNA: TGTGCCACCACGCGGGGACTAGGAGCGCTCGAGCAGTACTTC
V: TRBV7-8; D: TRBD1; size: -; J: TRBJ2-2; CDR3: CASSLQGALYTGELFF; DNA: TGTGCCAGCAGCTTACAGGGGGCCTTATACACCGGGGAGCTGTTTTTT
V: TRBV27; D: -; size: -; J: TRBJ2-7; CDR3: CASSFGIDTYEQYF; DNA: TGTGCCAGCAGTTTCGGGATCGATACCTACGAGCAGTACTTC
V: TRBV28; D: -; size: -; J: TRBJ1-1; CDR3: CASSGGDFNTEAFF; DNA: TGTGCCAGCAGTGGAGGGGACTTTAACACTGAAGCTTTCTTT
V: TRBV5-6; D: -; size: few; J: TRBJ1-2; CDR3: CASSGDRLYGYTF; DNA: TGTGCCAGCAGCGGTGACAGATTATATGGCTACACCTTC
V: TRBV25-1; D: TRBD1; size: -; J: TRBJ2-1; CDR3: CASSDWDRAGDEQFF; DNA: TGTGCCAGCAGTGACTGGGACAGGGCCGGCGATGAGCAGTTCTTC